This TCR beta chain was observed in a study of blood T cell repertoires in COVID-19. Only in-frame clones appear in the TCRdb table, and some are missing; sequencing was by immunoSEQ multiplex PCR. The top ten hold about an eighth of the sample, which has tens of thousands of clones, roughly 90% seen once. V was clipped by 5 bases and J by 8 bases; unmatched bases: 10. Germline assignment: CDR1 SGHRS and CDR2 YFSETQ. The CDR3 consists of 15 residues. This chain uses TRBV5-1 with TRBJ2-1, with TRBD1 matching over 10 bases. Sequences were obtained from peripheral blood. This TCR derives from an elderly man with acute or convalescent COVID-19. The CDR3 sequence: CASSSDRGLSYEQFF. In DNA, the CDR3 is TGCGCCAGCAGTTCTGACAGGGGGCTCTCTTATGAGCAGTTCTTC.